This TCR beta chain was captured in a study of a mutant IDH1 vaccine in newly diagnosed glioma. Study summary: Onset of vaccination occurred 4-6 weeks following radiotherapy alone, or with temozolomide cycles. Study-wide results and caveats: Among all patients, vaccine-induced immune responses occurred in 93.3%.

The length of the CDR3 is 14 residues. Germline CDR1 and CDR2: SGHRS and YFSETQ. V was cut by 1 base and J by 4 bases, with 11 bases left in between. TCRdb's table, derived via immunoSEQ multiplex PCR, lists solely in-frame clones and lacks some. The sample yields about 42,000 clones, 70% to 90% seen once. Remarks on this clone: The antigen is undetermined.

Documented time point: week 5, during vaccination. Vaccination comprised doses that each held 300 ug of mutant IDH1 20-mer peptide, plus topical imiquimod. Here the sequenced sample was PBMCs, taken from a glioma patient whose treatment included an IDH1 peptide vaccine. This sequence was found in a man aged 40-55 years with glioma. This chain uses TRBV5-1 with TRBJ2-5; the D is unclear. The CDR3 spells CASSLSQVVETQYF. CDR3 nucleotides: TGCGCCAGCAGCTTGAGTCAGGTGGTAGAGACCCAGTACTTC.